These 26 T cell receptor beta chains were sequenced from one sample in a study of T-cell reconstitution after alpha-beta-depleted transplantation in children. Unique molecular identifiers tagged the TCRbeta library. A single record per CDR3 protein comes from TCRdb applying MiXCR to the PCR reads. Of approximately 980,000 distinct CDR3 sequences listed, roughly 29% are singletons. The sequences come from PBMCs, mostly from graft donor cells, collected 360 days after TCRalphabeta/CD19-depleted stem cell transplant. The receptors originated from a boy in the first two years of life who had a stem cell transplant for SCID, so the T cells may come from the graft donor.

The chain recombines TRBV12-3 or TRBV12-4 with TRBJ2-2; maybe TRBD2 (6 bases). V was cut by 3 bases and J by 6 bases, with 8 bases left in between. This CDR3 comprises 13 residues. The CDR3 DNA reads as TGTGCCAGCAGTTTGACTAGGGCCGGGGAGCTGTTTTTT. It codes for CASSLTRAGELFF.

The chain combines TRBV12-3 or TRBV12-4 with TRBJ2-7; no definite D call. The CDR3 loop spans 19 amino acids. Between the trimmed V and J ends, which lost 3 bases and 4 bases, there was a span of 28 bases. CDR3 DNA sequence: TGTGCCAGCAGTTTCGGTCCGTCCGTAGTGTGGACCTCCTCTTACGAGCAGTACTTC. Amino acids: CASSFGPSVVWTSSYEQYF.

The CDR3 nucleotides are TGCGCCAGCGCGGGATGGAGCGGAGTCTACAATGAGCAGTTCTTC. Translated: CASAGWSGVYNEQFF. The chain employs TRBV5-1 and TRBJ2-1, with TRBD2 as a possible D gene (6 bases). Germline CDR1 and CDR2: SGHRS and YFSETQ. V gave up 7 bases and J gave up 3 bases, with 17 bases separating them. The length of the CDR3 is 15 residues.

This clonotype was recorded at least ten times. This chain links TRBV15 with TRBJ2-5; D is tentatively TRBD1 or TRBD2 (6 bases each). V lost 9 bases, J lost 4 bases, and 21 bases lay in between. Germline-derived CDR1 and CDR2 are LNHNV and YYDKDF (reference sequence). The CDR3 is made up of 15 amino acids. The CDR3 reads CATREFGQLRETQYF. The CDR3 region has the DNA TGTGCCACTCGGGAGTTCGGACAGTTAAGAGAGACCCAGTACTTC.

In its sample, this clonotype was seen many times. The chain couples TRBV5-1 to TRBJ2-2, with 9 bases lining up with TRBD1. Per germline, CDR1 SGHRS and CDR2 YFSETQ. V was pared by 4 bases and J by 6 bases, with 7 bases of the junction left unmatched. The CDR3 has 15 amino acids. CDR3 nucleotides: TGCGCCAGCAGCGCCGGACAGGGGATCGCCGGGGAGCTGTTTTTT. Its translation is CASSAGQGIAGELFF.

The gene calls are TRBV4-1 and TRBJ2-5; D may be TRBD1 or TRBD2 (5 bases each). The V gene lost 1 base and the J gene lost 2 bases, with 14 bases spanning the gap. CDR3 length: 16 residues. Germline-derived CDR1 and CDR2 are MGHRA and YSYEKL. CDR3 DNA sequence: TGCGCCAGCAGCCAAGGGATATGGGACGAGCAAGAGACCCAGTACTTC. Translating it yields CASSQGIWDEQETQYF.

At least ten counts were recorded for this clonotype. This chain links TRBV5-1 with TRBJ2-7; the match to TRBD1 covers 9 bases. V trimming: 0 bases; J trimming: 2 bases; junction bases outside the gene matches: 3. CDR1 and CDR2 from the germline V gene are SGHRS and YFSETQ. The CDR3 is 15 amino acids. The CDR3 coding sequence is TGCGCCAGCAGCTTGGGGGACAGGGTTACCTACGAGCAGTACTTC. Translation gives CASSLGDRVTYEQYF.

This clonotype came up many times. V is TRBV14 and J is TRBJ2-3; no definite D call. Per germline, CDR1 SGHDN and CDR2 FVKESK. V was trimmed by 0 bases and J by 2 bases, leaving 9 bases between them. CDR3 length: 15 residues. CDR3 residues: CASSQDGTYTDTQYF. CDR3 coding DNA: TGTGCCAGCAGCCAAGACGGCACTTACACAGATACGCAGTATTTT.

Only one count was recorded for this clonotype. The chain recombines TRBV6-5 with TRBJ2-1; the D gene could be TRBD1 or TRBD2 (5 bases each). Germline V CDR1 and CDR2: MNHEY, SVGAGI. The CDR3 has 16 residues. V was cut by 3 bases and J by 0 bases, with 12 bases left in between. CDR3 residues: CASSYQGPSSYNEQFF. The CDR3 DNA reads as TGTGCCAGCAGTTATCAGGGACCCAGCTCCTACAATGAGCAGTTCTTC.

The CDR3 DNA reads TGTGCCAGCAGCATCCGGGCGAGGGGAGCCTCGAACACTGAAGCTTTCTTT. Translating it yields CASSIRARGASNTEAFF. The chain couples TRBV5-6 to TRBJ1-1; possible D gene TRBD1, 5 bases. The CDR3 totals 17 residues. CDR1 and CDR2 (germline): SGHDT, YYEEEE. V was trimmed by 4 bases and J by 1 base, leaving 20 bases between them.

The CDR3 nucleotides read TGTGCCAGCAGCTCGGGGGGCAGCTCCTATAATTCACCCCTCCACTTT. This sequence encodes CASSSGGSSYNSPLHF. The rearrangement joins TRBV9 to TRBJ1-6; a weak D match, TRBD1 (6 bases). The CDR3 spans 16 residues. Per the germline V gene, CDR1 is SGDLS and CDR2 is YYNGEE. Deletions cut 4 bases from V and 0 bases from J, with 11 bases between.

V gene TRBV11-2 combines with J gene TRBJ1-1; no definite D call. The CDR3 spans 17 residues. Germline CDR1 is SGHAT and CDR2 is FQNNGV. The V end lost 5 bases, the J end lost 3 bases, and 22 bases lay between the germline ends. CDR3 nucleotide sequence: TGTGCCAGCAGCCCAGGACGGACCCGACTTTCGGACACTGAAGCTTTCTTT. It encodes CASSPGRTRLSDTEAFF.

This clonotype was seen a few times. This rearrangement joins TRBV2 to TRBJ2-1, with 10 bases aligning to TRBD2. Trimming removed 6 bases from V and 4 bases from J; junction bases left unmatched: 3. The CDR3 has 14 amino acids. Germline V CDR1 and CDR2: SNHLY, FYNNEI. In DNA, the CDR3 is TGTGCCAGCAGCACTAGCGGGGTTTACAATGAGCAGTTCTTC. Its protein product is CASSTSGVYNEQFF.

The V call is TRBV4-1, the J call TRBJ2-5; 13 positions agree with TRBD2. The CDR3 is made up of 17 amino acids. The germline V gene has CDR1 MGHRA and CDR2 YSYEKL. V lost 1 base and J lost 5; bases outside the gene matches: 7. CDR3 in amino acids: CASSQGRLAGGGETQYF. The CDR3 bases are TGCGCCAGCAGCCAAGGAAGACTAGCGGGGGGCGGGGAGACCCAGTACTTC.

There are a few counts of this clonotype. The chain combines TRBV7-9 with TRBJ2-7; TRBD2 agrees at 9 bases. Germline V gene data show CDR1 as SEHNR and CDR2 as FQNEAQ (reference sequence). The CDR3 has 16 amino acids. V trimming: 6 bases; J trimming: 2 bases; junction bases outside the gene matches: 11. CDR3 nucleotides: TGTGCCAGCAGTCCAACCCTAGCGGGGCGAACCTACGAGCAGTACTTC. Translating it yields CASSPTLAGRTYEQYF.

J is TRBJ2-1 and V is TRBV4-2, with 16 nucleotides matching TRBD2. Germline lookup yields CDR1 LGHNA and CDR2 YNFKEQ. V shed 0 bases, J shed 4 bases, and the junction held 9 bases outside the gene matches. The CDR3 length is 20 residues. The CDR3: CASSQDRGLAGGLGYNEQFF. The CDR3 bases are TGTGCCAGCAGCCAAGATAGGGGACTAGCGGGGGGGCTGGGATACAATGAGCAGTTCTTC.

The chain recombines TRBV4-3 with TRBJ2-7; TRBD1 agrees at 9 bases. From germline, CDR1 is LGHNA and CDR2 YSLEER. The V and J ends lost 3 bases and 5 bases, in that order; junction bases with no gene match: 5. The CDR3 has 14 amino acids. The CDR3 DNA follows: TGCGCCAGCAGCCATGGGGACAGGGATAACGAGCAGTACTTC. Translation gives CASSHGDRDNEQYF.

This CDR3 reads CSVERYTLSTDTQYF. In nucleotides, the CDR3 is TGCAGCGTTGAGCGGTACACCCTGAGCACAGATACGCAGTATTTT. The chain links TRBV29-1 to TRBJ2-3, with D unclear. The V end lost 3 bases, the J end lost 0 bases, and 13 bases lay between the germline ends. CDR3 length: 15 amino acids. Germline V CDR1 and CDR2: SQVTM, ANQGSEA.

For the CDR3, the DNA is TGTGCCAGCAGCCCGGACAGGGTAGAGACCCAGTACTTC. Translation gives CASSPDRVETQYF. The chain joins TRBV28 to TRBJ2-5; TRBD1 agrees at 8 bases. The germline V gene encodes CDR1 MDHEN and CDR2 SYDVKM. The CDR3 is 13 amino acids. The J segment lost 4 bases and the V segment lost 6 bases, leaving 4 bases of the junction unmatched.

The chain employs TRBV6-1 and TRBJ1-5; the D gene is possibly TRBD1 (5 bases). V was pared by 6 bases and J by 2 bases, with 14 bases between. Germline loops: CDR1 MNHNS, CDR2 SASEGT. The CDR3 has 15 residues. The CDR3, as DNA: TGTGCCAGCAGGGGACTTGGTTATGGCAATCAGCCCCAGCATTTT. This encodes CASRGLGYGNQPQHF.

This clonotype was seen repeatedly, ten times or more. The chain couples TRBV5-6 to TRBJ2-3, with 7 bases identical to TRBD2. The CDR3 totals 16 residues. The V gene's germline CDR1 is SGHDT and CDR2 YYEEEE. V lost 4 bases to trimming and J lost 4 bases; unmatched junction nucleotides: 12. The CDR3 region is CASSPRGRLAPDTQYF. CDR3 nucleotide sequence: TGTGCCAGCAGCCCGAGGGGCCGACTAGCCCCAGATACGCAGTATTTT.

About this clonotype itself: One base away lies a much larger clone, so this may be a sequencing read error. The gene calls are TRBV10-3 and TRBJ2-5; D gene uncertain. The ends were cut back, 5 bases at V and 5 bases at J, with 6 bases in the middle. Germline V gives CDR1 ENHRY, CDR2 SYGVKD. There are 11 residues in the CDR3. The CDR3 sequence: CAISSAETQYF. The CDR3 DNA reads TGTGCCATCAGTTCCGCGGAGACCCAGTACTTC.

The V gene is TRBV20-1, the J gene TRBJ2-7; 7 bases are shared with TRBD2. J was trimmed by 3 bases and V by 3 bases; bases with no gene match: 2. The germline gives CDR1 DFQATT, CDR2 SNEGSKA (reference sequence). CDR3 length: 12 residues. The CDR3, as DNA: TGCAGTGCTAGGTCGGGAGGCTACGAGCAGTACTTC. Translated, it gives CSARSGGYEQYF.

This clonotype appeared a few times. V and J are TRBV5-1 and TRBJ2-4, with no clear D. Germline V gene sequence: CDR1 SGHRS, CDR2 YFSETQ. This CDR3 comprises 15 residues. Deletions cut 5 bases from V and 2 bases from J, with 14 bases between. CDR3 sequence: CASSPLGGTKNIQYF. The DNA for the CDR3 is TGCGCCAGCAGTCCGCTGGGTGGGACCAAAAACATTCAGTACTTC.

CDR3 in amino acids: CSASPGGEQYF. The CDR3 nucleotides read TGCAGTGCTAGCCCGGGTGGGGAGCAGTACTTC. The chain employs TRBV20-1 and TRBJ2-7; D unresolved. The V end was cut by 3 bases, the J end by 7 bases, with 10 bases between. Germline-derived CDR1 and CDR2 are DFQATT and SNEGSKA (reference sequence). There are 11 residues in the CDR3.

This clonotype was recorded a few times. The V gene is TRBV28, the J gene TRBJ2-2, with TRBD2 matching 7 bases. With 5 bases clipped from V and 4 bases from J, the junction kept 10 bases outside the gene matches. The CDR3 has 16 residues. The germline CDR1 and CDR2 sequences are MDHEN and SYDVKM. CDR3 in amino acids: CASSDRAGIGTGELFF. The CDR3 nucleotides read TGTGCCAGCAGTGATCGAGCGGGGATAGGCACCGGGGAGCTGTTTTTT.